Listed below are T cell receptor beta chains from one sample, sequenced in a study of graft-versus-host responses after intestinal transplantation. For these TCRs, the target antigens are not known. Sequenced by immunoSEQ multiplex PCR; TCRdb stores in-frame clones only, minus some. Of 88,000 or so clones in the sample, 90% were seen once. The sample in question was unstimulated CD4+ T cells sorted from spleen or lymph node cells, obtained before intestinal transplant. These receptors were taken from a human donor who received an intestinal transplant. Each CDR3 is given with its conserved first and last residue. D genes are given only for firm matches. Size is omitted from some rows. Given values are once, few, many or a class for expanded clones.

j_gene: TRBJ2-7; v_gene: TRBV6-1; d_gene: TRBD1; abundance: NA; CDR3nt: TGTGCCAGTCAACCGGGACAGGGAGCGTACGAGCAGTACTTC; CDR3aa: CASQPGQGAYEQYF
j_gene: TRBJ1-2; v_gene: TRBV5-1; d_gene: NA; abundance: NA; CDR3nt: TGCGCCAGCAGCTTGGACGCCAGCTATGGCTACACCTTC; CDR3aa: CASSLDASYGYTF
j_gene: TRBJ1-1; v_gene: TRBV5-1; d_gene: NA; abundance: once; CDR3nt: TGCGCCAGCAGCTTGGCAGGGCCGAACACTGAAGCTTTCTTT; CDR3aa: CASSLAGPNTEAFF
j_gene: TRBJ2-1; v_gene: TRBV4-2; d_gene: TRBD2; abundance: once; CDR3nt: TGTGCCAGCAGCCAGGACGGGGGGTACAATGAGCAGTTCTTC; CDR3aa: CASSQDGGYNEQFF
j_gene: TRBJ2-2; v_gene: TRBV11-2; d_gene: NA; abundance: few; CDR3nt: TGTGCCAGCAGCTCCCGAGACAGCCTATACGGGGAGCTGTTTTTT; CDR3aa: CASSSRDSLYGELFF
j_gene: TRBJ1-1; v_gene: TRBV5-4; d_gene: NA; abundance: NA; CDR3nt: TGTGCCAGCAGCCAGCGGGACGCAAACACTGAAGCTTTCTTT; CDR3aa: CASSQRDANTEAFF
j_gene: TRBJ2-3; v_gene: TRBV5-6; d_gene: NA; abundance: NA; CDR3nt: TGTGCCAGCAGCGGAAACAGGGTGGGGCCAGATACGCAGTATTTT; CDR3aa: CASSGNRVGPDTQYF
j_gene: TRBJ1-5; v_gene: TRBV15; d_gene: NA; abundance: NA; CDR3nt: TGTGCCACCAGCAGAGATCTGTATCAGCCCCAGCATTTT; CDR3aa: CATSRDLYQPQHF
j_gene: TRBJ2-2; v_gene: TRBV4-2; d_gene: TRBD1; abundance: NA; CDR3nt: TGTGCCAGCAGCCAAACCGGACAGGGGGCATCGGGCGGGGAGCTGTTTTTT; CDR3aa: CASSQTGQGASGGELFF
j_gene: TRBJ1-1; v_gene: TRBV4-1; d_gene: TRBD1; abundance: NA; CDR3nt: TGCGCCAGCAGCCAAGGGGCGGACAGGGAGAACACTGAAGCTTTCTTT; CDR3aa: CASSQGADRENTEAFF